This T cell receptor beta chain appears in the sequencing data of a study of identical twins. V lost 9 bases, J lost 2 bases, and 13 bases stayed unmatched. Germline lookup yields CDR1 SGHRS and CDR2 YFSETQ. This CDR3 contains 15 residues. Study-wide findings and caveats: Shared out-of-frame alpha sequences (those common to twins) showed excess low generation probability.

As regards this clonotype: The antigen is unknown.

Healthy Caucasians supplied all donations. Via MiXCR, TCRdb re-called the 5' RACE reads, giving one row per CDR3 protein. The top ten clones hold about 7% of a sample with 350,000 or so distinct CDR3 sequences, 12% of them seen once. The sample was also reused in another study, on yellow fever vaccine responses in identical twins.

Source material: CD8+ T cells sorted from blood. J is TRBJ2-7 and V is TRBV5-1; 8 bases align to TRBD1. The receptor comes from a woman under 30 in good health. Here the CDR3 DNA reads TGCGCCAACCCTAAGAAACCGGGACAGGCCTACGAGCAGTACTTC. Translation: CANPKKPGQAYEQYF.